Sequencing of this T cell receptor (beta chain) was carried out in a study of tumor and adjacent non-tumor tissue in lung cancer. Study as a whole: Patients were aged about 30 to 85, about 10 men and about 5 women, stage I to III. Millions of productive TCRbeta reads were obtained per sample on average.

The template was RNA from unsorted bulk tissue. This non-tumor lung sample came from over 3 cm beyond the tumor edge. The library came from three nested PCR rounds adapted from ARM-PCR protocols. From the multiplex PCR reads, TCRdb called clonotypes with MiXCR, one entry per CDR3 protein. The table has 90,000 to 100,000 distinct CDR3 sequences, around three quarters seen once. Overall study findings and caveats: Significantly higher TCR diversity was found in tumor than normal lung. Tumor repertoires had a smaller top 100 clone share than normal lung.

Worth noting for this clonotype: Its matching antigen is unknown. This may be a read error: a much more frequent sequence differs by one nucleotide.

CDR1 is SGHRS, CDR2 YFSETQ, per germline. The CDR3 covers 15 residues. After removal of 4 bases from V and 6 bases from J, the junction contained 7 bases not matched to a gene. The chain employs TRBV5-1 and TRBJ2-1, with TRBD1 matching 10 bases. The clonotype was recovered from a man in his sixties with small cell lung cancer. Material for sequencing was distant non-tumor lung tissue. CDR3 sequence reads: CASSLRQGASNEQFF. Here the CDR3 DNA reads TGCGCCAGCAGCCTTAGACAGGGGGCATCCAATGAGCAGTTCTTC.